The 12 T cell receptor beta chains in this list originate from one sample, sequenced in a study of CD8+ T cells in alopecia areata. RNA was isolated and reverse transcribed to cDNA, the sequencing template. Generated by immunoSEQ multiplex PCR, the TCRdb table keeps only in-frame clones and is missing some. This table holds 200,000 to 250,000 clones, approximately 70% found once. Treatment reported: oral pan-JAK inhibitor, 5-10 mg twice daily. The specimen was CD4+ T cells sorted from blood, collected around week 46, from a patient treated with tofacitinib. These receptors originate from a human donor with alopecia areata.

The rearrangement uses TRBV30 and TRBJ1-1; D is unresolved. Per germline, CDR1 GTSNPN and CDR2 SVGIG (reference sequence). The CDR3 is 13 residues long. The germline V and J ends were trimmed by 5 bases and 4 bases, with 14 bases remaining between them. As DNA, the CDR3 is TGTGCCTGGGAGGACGGGCGTGGCACTGAAGCTTTCTTT. Protein product: CAWEDGRGTEAFF. Variable domain in full (rest from reference TRBV30 and TRBJ1-1): SQTIHQWPATLVQPVGSPLSLECTVEGTSNPNLYWYRQAAGRGLQLLFYSVGIGQISSEVPQNLSASRPQDRQFILSSKKLLLSDSGFYLCAWEDGRGTEAFFGQGTRLTVV.

The chain recombines TRBV2 with TRBJ1-2, with TRBD1 as a possible D gene (6 bases). The CDR3 sequence is 15 residues long. CDR1 is SNHLY and CDR2 is FYNNEI in the germline V gene. V was pared by 6 bases and J by 0 bases, with 14 bases between. The CDR3 here is CASSSGQLTNYGYTF. CDR3 bases: TGTGCCAGCAGCTCCGGACAGCTAACTAACTATGGCTACACCTTC. Full variable domain (rest looked up from reference TRBV2 and TRBJ1-2): EPEVTQTPSHQVTQMGQEVILRCVPISNHLYFYWYRQILGQKVEFLVSFYNNEISEKSEIFDDQFSVERPDGSNFTLKIRSTKLEDSAMYFCASSSGQLTNYGYTFGSGTRLTVV.

The V and J genes are TRBV7-2 and TRBJ1-2; 9 bases align to TRBD1. The CDR3 covers 16 residues. The germline CDR1 and CDR2 sequences are SGHTA and FQGNSA. V shed 0 bases and J 1 base; nucleotides not matched to a gene: 3. This CDR3 reads CASSLAGTGINYGYTF. The DNA for the CDR3 is TGTGCCAGCAGCTTAGCCGGGACAGGGATTAACTATGGCTACACCTTC.

The CDR3 loop is CSVRWGNMNTGELFF. The CDR3 nucleotides are TGCAGCGTCCGGTGGGGAAACATGAACACCGGGGAGCTGTTTTTT. The chain combines TRBV29-1 with TRBJ2-2; no clear D. Trimming shortened V by 6 bases and J by 1 base, and 15 bases separated the two germline ends. CDR1 SQVTM and CDR2 ANQGSEA come from the germline V gene. CDR3 length: 15 amino acids.

In DNA form, the CDR3 reads TGTGCCATCACGGGTGGTCCGGGGAGGGACGAGCAGTACTTC. Its protein is CAITGGPGRDEQYF. The chain couples TRBV10-3 to TRBJ2-7; 7 nucleotides match TRBD2. Germline CDR1 reads ENHRY; CDR2 reads SYGVKD. The CDR3 is 14 amino acids. With 7 bases clipped from V and 5 bases from J, the junction kept 11 bases outside the gene matches.

The V and J genes are TRBV5-6 and TRBJ1-1, with D perhaps matching TRBD1 (5 bases). The CDR3 extends over 16 amino acids. The V end lost 5 bases, the J end lost 0 bases, and 17 bases lay between the germline ends. Germline loops: CDR1 SGHDT, CDR2 YYEEEE. Here the CDR3 DNA reads TGTGCCAGCAGTCCTGGGGGGGTCCCCTTGAACACTGAAGCTTTCTTT. It specifies CASSPGGVPLNTEAFF.

This clone appeared a few times. This chain joins TRBV15 and TRBJ1-4; D unclear. Between the trimmed V and J ends, which lost 1 base and 5 bases, there was a span of 20 bases. The CDR3 is 18 amino acids. The V gene's germline CDR1 is LNHNV and CDR2 YYDKDF (reference sequence). CDR3 protein: CATSRGTGSESQNEKLFF. The CDR3 DNA is TGTGCCACCAGCAGAGGGACCGGGTCTGAGAGCCAAAATGAAAAACTGTTTTTT.

J is TRBJ1-5 and V is TRBV30, with D hard to call. Germline V CDR1 and CDR2: GTSNPN, SVGIG (reference sequence). The CDR3 is 14 residues long. Between the trimmed V and J ends, which lost 2 bases and 0 bases, there was a span of 8 bases. This CDR3 is CAWSLVYSNQPQHF. The CDR3 nucleotides are TGTGCCTGGAGTCTCGTGTATAGCAATCAGCCCCAGCATTTT.

This chain uses TRBV19 with TRBJ1-5; D is uncertain. This CDR3 spans 14 amino acids. V lost 7 bases, J lost 5 bases, and 15 bases lay in between. Per the germline V gene, CDR1 is LNHDA and CDR2 is SQIVND (reference sequence). The CDR3 region is CASKETSPYQPQHF. CDR3 sequence (DNA): TGTGCCAGTAAAGAGACTAGCCCCTATCAGCCCCAGCATTTT.

The chain carries TRBV5-4 and TRBJ1-6; maybe TRBD1 (6 bases). In germline, CDR1 is SGHNT, CDR2 YYREEE (reference sequence). Trimming removed 4 bases from V and 7 bases from J, with 24 bases in between. The CDR3 is 18 amino acids. The CDR3 nucleotides are TGTGCCAGCAGCCCCCCTTGGAGGGGGGGCGGTCGGAATTCACCCCTCCACTTT. It specifies CASSPPWRGGGRNSPLHF.

This chain uses TRBV6-5 with TRBJ2-5; the D gene is possibly TRBD1 (5 bases). The CDR3 has 16 amino acids. Between the trimmed V and J ends, which lost 0 bases and 4 bases, there was a span of 15 bases. Per the germline V gene, CDR1 is MNHEY and CDR2 is SVGAGI. The CDR3 nucleotides read TGTGCCAGCAGTTACTCGGTGCAGGGTTGGATAGAGACCCAGTACTTC. Translating gives CASSYSVQGWIETQYF.

This rearrangement joins TRBV10-3 to TRBJ2-1, with 8 bases matching TRBD2. The germline V gene has CDR1 ENHRY and CDR2 SYGVKD. This CDR3 has 13 amino acids. V shed 2 bases and J 10 bases; nucleotides not matched to a gene: 4. The CDR3 protein is CAISEGTSGEQFF. In DNA form, the CDR3 reads TGTGCCATCAGTGAGGGAACTAGCGGCGAGCAGTTCTTC.